The T cell receptor (beta chain) under discussion was sequenced for a study of CD8+CD57+ T cells in acquired aplastic anemia. This clonotype was seen once. Profiling of TCR beta VDJ combinations and CDR3 sequences used genomic DNA as template. TCRdb fed the reads into MiXCR, producing one record per CDR3 protein. The top ten clones hold about 8% of a sample with fewer than 70,000 distinct CDR3 sequences, roughly 50% of them seen once. The CDR3 length is 14 residues. CDR1 and CDR2 (germline): SGHNT, YENEEA. V was pared by 5 bases and J by 0 bases, with 10 bases between. The sample comprised sorted CD4+, CD8+, or CD8+CD57+ T cells (not recorded which) from PBMCs. The receptor was isolated from a human donor in good health, serving as a control. This chain connects TRBV11-3 to TRBJ1-2; D perhaps matches TRBD1 (6 bases). CDR3 protein: CASSRDNANYGYTF. The DNA of the CDR3 is TGTGCCAGCAGCCGGGACAACGCTAACTATGGCTACACCTTC.